Presented here are 28 T cell receptor beta chains from one specimen sequenced in a study of early stage breast cancer tumors. Sequenced by immunoSEQ multiplex PCR; TCRdb stores in-frame clones only, minus some. The sample has approximately 75,000 clones; more than 70% are singletons. The sequenced material came from blood. The origin of the receptors is a person in their 40s with breast cancer.

The V call is TRBV6-1, the J call TRBJ2-5; D gene unclear. This CDR3 has 12 amino acids. Germline V gene lookup returns CDR1 MNHNS and CDR2 SASEGT. The V gene lost 2 bases and the J gene lost 2 bases, with 3 bases spanning the gap. In nucleotides, the CDR3 is TGTGCCAGCAGTGAATCTCAAGAGACCCAGTACTTC. This translates into CASSESQETQYF.

This CDR3 reads CASSFRGGHQPQHF. The CDR3 coding sequence is TGTGCCAGCAGCTTTCGCGGTGGCCATCAGCCCCAGCATTTT. The rearrangement uses TRBV5-6 and TRBJ1-5; D not certain. Germline V gene sequence: CDR1 SGHDT, CDR2 YYEEEE. V was pared by 2 bases and J by 5 bases, with 11 bases between. The CDR3 has 14 residues.

V is TRBV6-6 and J is TRBJ1-1, with a possible D match to TRBD1 (5 bases). Looked up from germline, CDR1 is MNHNY and CDR2 is SVGAGI (reference sequence). The CDR3 sequence is 13 residues long. Trimming removed 4 bases at V and 3 bases at J, with 9 bases between. In nucleotides, the CDR3 is TGTGCCAGCAGTTCGTGGGGCTACACTGAAGCTTTCTTT. Residues: CASSSWGYTEAFF.

V usage is TRBV19 and J usage is TRBJ2-1; TRBD1 is a possible D gene (6 bases). The CDR3 extends over 12 amino acids. V was trimmed by 7 bases and J by 6 bases, leaving 10 bases between them. Per the germline V gene, CDR1 is LNHDA and CDR2 is SQIVND (reference sequence). This CDR3 reads CASTQTGNEQFF. In nucleotides, the CDR3 is TGTGCCAGTACCCAGACAGGCAATGAGCAGTTCTTC.

The V call is TRBV29-1, the J call TRBJ2-5; the D is unclear. Trimming cost V 5 bases and J 5 bases, with 24 bases left between them. Germline CDR1 reads SQVTM; CDR2 reads ANQGSEA. This CDR3 contains 16 residues. The CDR3 nucleotides read TGCAGCGTTATACTCATTGAGAGTACAGTGGGGGAGACCCAGTACTTC. This encodes CSVILIESTVGETQYF.

This clone was recorded a few times. This chain links TRBV7-8 with TRBJ2-7; D not certain. The CDR3 is 14 residues long. CDR1 SGHVS and CDR2 FQNEAQ come from the germline V gene. Trimming pared 1 base from V and 2 bases from J, leaving 9 bases between. The CDR3 coding sequence is TGTGCCAGCAGCTTAGAGGGCGGAACCTACGAGCAGTACTTC. Its translation is CASSLEGGTYEQYF.

This clone was counted only a few times. The chain is built from TRBV28 and TRBJ1-1; the D gene is possibly TRBD1 (5 bases). V lost 3 bases, J lost 4 bases, and 12 bases lay in between. Looked up from germline, CDR1 is MDHEN and CDR2 is SYDVKM. This CDR3 region has 14 residues. The CDR3 is CASSFPGYVTEAFF. As DNA, the CDR3 is TGTGCCAGCAGTTTTCCAGGGTACGTCACTGAAGCTTTCTTT.

This clone was seen a single time. The chain combines TRBV5-1 with TRBJ2-3, with TRBD1 matching 7 bases. V shed 7 bases, J shed 2 bases, and the junction held 7 bases outside the gene matches. Germline loops: CDR1 SGHRS, CDR2 YFSETQ. This CDR3 contains 14 residues. CDR3 DNA sequence: TGCGCCAGCCTCCGGGACAGCCCCACAGATACGCAGTATTTT. It yields the protein CASLRDSPTDTQYF.

The rearrangement uses TRBV5-5 and TRBJ2-1, with D possibly matching TRBD1 (5 bases). Germline V gene lookup returns CDR1 SGHKS and CDR2 YYEKEE (reference sequence). The V and J ends lost 2 bases and 16 bases respectively, with 19 bases between them. The CDR3 runs to 13 residues. The CDR3 DNA reads as TGTGCCAGCAGCTTTTACATCTTGCAGGGTTTATTCTTC. It specifies CASSFYILQGLFF.

This chain joins TRBV5-1 and TRBJ1-4, with D uncertain. Trimming stripped 0 bases from V and 0 bases from J, with 3 bases between. The CDR3 spans 14 residues. CDR1 is SGHRS, CDR2 YFSETQ, per germline. The CDR3 is CASSLEPTNEKLFF. CDR3 nucleotides: TGCGCCAGCAGCTTGGAACCAACTAATGAAAAACTGTTTTTT.

The chain employs TRBV4-1 and TRBJ2-3; 7 bases agree with TRBD2. V shed 2 bases, J shed 1 base, and the junction held 3 bases outside the gene matches. The germline V gene has CDR1 MGHRA and CDR2 YSYEKL. This CDR3 spans 15 amino acids. The CDR3 nucleotides are TGCGCCAGCAGCCAATCGGGGGGAGGCACAGATACGCAGTATTTT. It yields the protein CASSQSGGGTDTQYF.

This clone was picked up a small number of times. The chain employs TRBV27 and TRBJ1-4; tentatively, D is TRBD1 (6 bases). The CDR3 totals 14 residues. Per germline, CDR1 MNHEY and CDR2 SMNVEV (reference sequence). Between the trimmed V and J ends, which lost 5 bases and 8 bases, there was a span of 15 bases. The CDR3 nucleotides read TGTGCCAGCAGTCTAACAGGGTCAGAAGAAAAACTGTTTTTT. It yields the protein CASSLTGSEEKLFF.

The chain is built from TRBV5-4 and TRBJ1-2; no firm D call. The CDR3 totals 15 residues. Germline values: CDR1 SGHNT, CDR2 YYREEE (reference sequence). V dropped 2 bases and J dropped 1 base, with 12 bases sitting between them. This chain's CDR3 is CASSFPRSFNYGYTF. CDR3 nucleotides: TGTGCCAGCAGCTTCCCTCGCAGTTTTAACTATGGCTACACCTTC.

The chain has TRBV6-6 and TRBJ2-5; D unclear. There are 11 residues in the CDR3. Trimming took off 8 bases at V and 5 bases at J, with 9 bases between the two ends. Germline CDR1 and CDR2: MNHNY and SVGAGI (reference sequence). CDR3: CASSAIETQYF. Written as DNA, the CDR3 is TGTGCCAGCTCGGCCATCGAGACCCAGTACTTC.

This chain uses TRBV7-9 with TRBJ2-7; D is unclear. The CDR3 sequence is 13 residues long. CDR1 and CDR2 from the germline V gene are SEHNR and FQNEAQ (reference sequence). V was pared by 3 bases and J by 0 bases, with 6 bases between. The chain's CDR3 is CASSFKSSYEQYF. For the CDR3, the DNA is TGTGCCAGCAGCTTCAAAAGCTCCTACGAGCAGTACTTC.

This clone occurred a few times. The genes are TRBV28 and TRBJ1-2; D call uncertain. This CDR3 has 12 amino acids. Germline-derived CDR1 and CDR2 are MDHEN and SYDVKM. The ends were cut back, 8 bases at V and 6 bases at J, with 13 bases in the middle. The CDR3 here is CASYFGYHGYTF. The CDR3 DNA is TGTGCCAGCTACTTCGGGTACCATGGCTACACCTTC.

The chain links TRBV5-1 to TRBJ2-1, with no clear D. The V end was cut by 0 bases, the J end by 1 base, with 5 bases between. The germline gives CDR1 SGHRS, CDR2 YFSETQ. The CDR3 contains 14 residues. The CDR3 spells CASSLAFSYNEQFF. The CDR3 DNA follows: TGCGCCAGCAGCTTGGCCTTTTCCTACAATGAGCAGTTCTTC.

The genes are TRBV6-1 and TRBJ1-1; D gene unclear. Germline CDR1 is MNHNS and CDR2 is SASEGT. This CDR3 has 14 amino acids. Trimming stripped 0 bases from V and 6 bases from J, with 11 bases between. CDR3 protein: CASSEAAGVAEAFF. The DNA for the CDR3 is TGTGCCAGCAGTGAAGCGGCCGGGGTCGCTGAAGCTTTCTTT.

J is TRBJ2-5 and V is TRBV11-2; the match to TRBD1 covers 7 bases. J gave up 2 bases and V 5 bases, and 8 bases lay outside the gene matches. Looked up from germline, CDR1 is SGHAT and CDR2 is FQNNGV. The CDR3 has 15 residues. CDR3 protein: CASSRFRDSQETQYF. DNA of the CDR3: TGTGCCAGCAGCCGATTCCGGGACAGTCAAGAGACCCAGTACTTC.

This sequence joins TRBV7-2 and TRBJ2-1, with 12 bases fitting TRBD2. The V segment lost 5 bases and the J segment 3 bases; nucleotides outside the gene matches: 2. The germline gives CDR1 SGHTA, CDR2 FQGNSA. The length of the CDR3 is 15 residues. The CDR3, as DNA: TGTGCCAGCAGCCCTAGCGGGGGGGACTACAATGAGCAGTTCTTC. Translation gives CASSPSGGDYNEQFF. Full variable domain (rest looked up from reference TRBV7-2 and TRBJ2-1): GAGVSQSPSNKVTEKGKDVELRCDPISGHTALYWYRQSLGQGLEFLIYFQGNSAPDKSGLPSDRFSAERTGGSVSTLTIQRTQQEDSAVYLCASSPSGGDYNEQFFGPGTRLTVL.

The chain combines TRBV12-5 with TRBJ2-7; tentatively, D is TRBD1 (5 bases). The germline gives CDR1 LGHNT, CDR2 FRNRAP. The V end lost 6 bases, the J end lost 3 bases, and 6 bases lay between the germline ends. The CDR3 runs 11 residues. DNA of the CDR3: TGTGCTAGTGGCAGGGACTACGAGCAGTACTTC. Translation: CASGRDYEQYF.

The gene calls are TRBV7-9 and TRBJ2-6; 7 bases line up with TRBD1. The junction had 3 bases not matched to a gene; V was cut back by 5 bases and J by 2 bases. The CDR3 is 15 residues long. In germline, CDR1 is SEHNR, CDR2 FQNEAQ (reference sequence). The CDR3 nucleotides are TGTGCCAGCAGCCTTACAGGGGCTGGGGCCAACGTCCTGACTTTC. Protein product: CASSLTGAGANVLTF.

The chain uses TRBV7-9 and TRBJ2-7; 7 nucleotides agree with TRBD1. Germline CDR1 is SEHNR and CDR2 is FQNEAQ (reference sequence). V shed 5 bases, J shed 5 bases, and the junction held 6 bases outside the gene matches. The CDR3 has 13 residues. CDR3 protein: CASSPERGHEQYF. In DNA form, the CDR3 reads TGTGCCAGCAGCCCGGAGAGGGGGCACGAGCAGTACTTC.

The rearrangement uses TRBV18 and TRBJ2-5; D unclear. Germline-derived CDR1 and CDR2 are KGHSH and LQKENI. Trimming shortened V by 4 bases and J by 1 base, and 4 bases separated the two germline ends. The CDR3 is 12 amino acids. The CDR3 DNA reads TGTGCCAGCTCACAATTCCAAGAGACCCAGTACTTC. Protein sequence: CASSQFQETQYF.

The gene calls are TRBV19 and TRBJ2-7; possible D gene TRBD2, 5 bases. The CDR3 covers 14 residues. Germline V gives CDR1 LNHDA, CDR2 SQIVND (reference sequence). V lost 3 bases, J lost 3 bases, and 12 bases lay in between. The chain's CDR3 is CASSISGGYYEQYF. The DNA for the CDR3 is TGTGCCAGTAGTATCAGCGGTGGGTACTACGAGCAGTACTTC.

This clone appeared a few times. The CDR3 loop is CASSLYSGDTEAFF. CDR3 sequence (DNA): TGTGCCAGCAGCTTATACAGCGGGGACACTGAAGCTTTCTTT. The gene calls are TRBV7-6 and TRBJ1-1; D remains ambiguous. CDR1 and CDR2 from the germline V gene are SGHVS and FNYEAQ. The CDR3 has 14 residues. V was pared by 2 bases and J by 3 bases, with 10 bases between.

V is TRBV30 and J is TRBJ2-7; a possible D gene is TRBD1 (6 bases). Trimming cost V 1 base and J 4 bases, with 11 bases left between them. Germline lookup yields CDR1 GTSNPN and CDR2 SVGIG (reference sequence). CDR3 length: 13 amino acids. CDR3 loop: CAWSAGDGYEQYF. CDR3 sequence (DNA): TGTGCCTGGAGTGCAGGGGACGGGTACGAGCAGTACTTC.

V and J are TRBV2 and TRBJ1-1; D is unresolved. Germline-derived CDR1 and CDR2 are SNHLY and FYNNEI. The CDR3 is 11 residues long. V was cut by 4 bases and J by 3 bases, with 3 bases left in between. The DNA of the CDR3 is TGTGCCAGCAGTGTTTACACTGAAGCTTTCTTT. This encodes CASSVYTEAFF.